The 28 T cell receptor beta chains below all came from one sample that was sequenced in a study of shared clonotypes between healthy human individuals. Assay used: immunoSEQ multiplex PCR; TCRdb lists only in-frame clones, some missing. The sample carries under 300,000 clones, 65% recorded once. What was sequenced was memory CD4+ T cells sorted from blood. As to subset: CD45RA-negative fraction. Receptor source: a man aged 25 to 45 in good health.

The chain is built from TRBV11-2 and TRBJ2-7; 9 nucleotides match TRBD1. The CDR3 totals 15 residues. In germline, CDR1 is SGHAT, CDR2 FQNNGV. J lost 4 bases, V lost 5 bases, and 9 bases had no gene match. In nucleotides, the CDR3 is TGTGCCAGCAGCAGATACAGGGGGCGTTCGTACGAGCAGTACTTC. The encoded protein is CASSRYRGRSYEQYF.

The genes are TRBV5-1 and TRBJ2-1; D is unclear. The germline V gene encodes CDR1 SGHRS and CDR2 YFSETQ. Between the trimmed V and J ends, which lost 6 bases and 0 bases, there was a span of 10 bases. This CDR3 comprises 14 residues. The CDR3 nucleotides are TGCGCCAGCACTCAGTCGAGCTCCTACAATGAGCAGTTCTTC. Translated, it gives CASTQSSSYNEQFF. The full variable domain, its missing parts supplied by reference TRBV5-1 and TRBJ2-1, is KAGVTQTPRYLIKTRGQQVTLSCSPISGHRSVSWYQQTPGQGLQFLFEYFSETQRNKGNFPGRFSGRQFSNSRSEMNVSTLELGDSALYLCASTQSSSYNEQFFGPGTRLTVL.

The V call is TRBV2, the J call TRBJ1-1, with D unresolved. Germline lookup yields CDR1 SNHLY and CDR2 FYNNEI. The germline V and J ends were trimmed by 5 bases and 3 bases, with 10 bases remaining between them. The CDR3 runs 13 residues. CDR3 sequence (DNA): TGTGCCAGCAGTCCTGACGGCTACACTGAAGCTTTCTTT. Encoded protein: CASSPDGYTEAFF.

The chain combines TRBV9 with TRBJ1-1; TRBD1 matches 7 bases. The junction had 9 bases not matched to a gene; V was cut back by 3 bases and J by 10 bases. Germline assignment: CDR1 SGDLS and CDR2 YYNGEE. This CDR3 is 13 amino acids long. CDR3 sequence: CASSGQGSDGAFF. In nucleotides, the CDR3 is TGTGCCAGCAGCGGACAGGGTTCGGATGGAGCTTTCTTT.

Only a few counts were recorded for this clone. The J gene is TRBJ2-1, the V gene TRBV2; D is unresolved. The CDR3 consists of 10 residues. Germline values: CDR1 SNHLY, CDR2 FYNNEI. The V and J ends lost 4 bases and 11 bases respectively, with 6 bases between them. In nucleotides, the CDR3 is TGTGCCAGCAGTGGACCCCAGCAGTTCTTC. It yields the protein CASSGPQQFF.

The chain recombines TRBV2 with TRBJ2-1; D is uncertain. The CDR3 is 22 residues long. Germline lookup yields CDR1 SNHLY and CDR2 FYNNEI. The V gene lost 4 bases and the J gene lost 0 bases, with 31 bases spanning the gap. CDR3 in amino acids: CASSVYRAGQGSRKSSYNEQFF. The CDR3 DNA follows: TGTGCCAGCAGTGTCTACCGCGCCGGGCAAGGGTCACGAAAAAGCTCCTACAATGAGCAGTTCTTC.

Comment on this clone: This sample includes further DNA sequences coding for the same CDR3. The V call is TRBV20-1, the J call TRBJ2-7; weak D call: TRBD1 (5 bases). The V end was cut by 6 bases, the J end by 3 bases, with 6 bases between. Germline loops: CDR1 DFQATT, CDR2 SNEGSKA (reference sequence). The CDR3 spans 10 residues. The CDR3 nucleotides are TGCAGTGCGGACAACTACGAGCAGTACTTC. As protein: CSADNYEQYF.

V usage is TRBV7-3 and J usage is TRBJ2-1, with TRBD2 as a possible D gene (5 bases). The CDR3 covers 15 residues. V shed 5 bases and J shed 7 bases, with 18 bases lying between them. Looked up from germline, CDR1 is SGHTA and CDR2 is FQGTGA. DNA for the CDR3: TGTGCCAGCAGCCACCCCCGAGGTGGGAGTAATGAGCAGTTCTTC. Encoded protein: CASSHPRGGSNEQFF.

V usage is TRBV2 and J usage is TRBJ2-1; no reliable D call. Per germline, CDR1 SNHLY and CDR2 FYNNEI. The CDR3 spans 12 residues. Trimming pared 7 bases from V and 6 bases from J, leaving 10 bases between. CDR3 region: CASKSDSNEQFF. The CDR3 DNA is TGTGCCAGCAAAAGCGATTCCAATGAGCAGTTCTTC.

The chain recombines TRBV11-2 with TRBJ2-1, with 12 bases lining up with TRBD2. The CDR3 extends over 16 amino acids. Germline V gene lookup returns CDR1 SGHAT and CDR2 FQNNGV. Trimming at V came to 2 bases and at J to 9 bases, leaving 8 bases not matched to a gene. The CDR3 here is CASSLTGTSGRREQFF. CDR3 bases: TGTGCCAGCAGCTTAACAGGGACTAGCGGGCGTCGTGAGCAGTTCTTC.

This clone was seen a single time. The genes are TRBV29-1 and TRBJ2-3, with 7 bases that match TRBD2. V was clipped by 3 bases and J by 2 bases; unmatched bases: 5. Germline CDR1 is SQVTM and CDR2 is ANQGSEA. The CDR3 length is 14 residues. CDR3 loop: CSVDQGRVTDTQYF. The CDR3 bases are TGCAGCGTTGATCAAGGGAGGGTCACAGATACGCAGTATTTT.

The J gene is TRBJ2-7, the V gene TRBV27; 9 bases agree with TRBD2. After removal of 7 bases from V and 3 bases from J, the junction contained 10 bases not matched to a gene. CDR3 length: 15 amino acids. Per the germline V gene, CDR1 is MNHEY and CDR2 is SMNVEV (reference sequence). In DNA, the CDR3 is TGTGCCAGCACCCTTGGGGCTAGCGGGATCTACGAGCAGTACTTC. Its protein is CASTLGASGIYEQYF.

The table lists this clone with a few counts. J is TRBJ1-5 and V is TRBV9, with D unresolved. Trimming removed 0 bases from V and 6 bases from J, with 10 bases in between. The CDR3 spans 14 residues. CDR1 and CDR2 from the germline V gene are SGDLS and YYNGEE. This CDR3 is CASSVGLFGQPQHF. The CDR3 DNA reads as TGTGCCAGCAGCGTAGGGTTGTTCGGTCAGCCCCAGCATTTT.

The genes are TRBV19 and TRBJ2-1, with 7 bases identical to TRBD2. V trimming: 3 bases; J trimming: 0 bases; junction bases outside the gene matches: 11. The CDR3 totals 18 residues. Germline-derived CDR1 and CDR2 are LNHDA and SQIVND (reference sequence). The CDR3 DNA sequence: TGTGCCAGTAGTATGATTAAGGCGGGAGTGAGCTCCTACAATGAGCAGTTCTTC. It codes for CASSMIKAGVSSYNEQFF. The full variable domain, in which reference TRBV19 and TRBJ2-1 provide the parts outside the CDR3, is DGGITQSPKYLFRKEGQNVTLSCEQNLNHDAMYWYRQDPGQGLRLIYYSQIVNDFQKGDIAEGYSVSREKKESFPLTVTSAQKNPTAFYLCASSMIKAGVSSYNEQFFGPGTRLTVL.

This sequence joins TRBV4-2 and TRBJ2-1; TRBD2 aligns across 8 bases. Per germline, CDR1 LGHNA and CDR2 YNFKEQ. The V segment lost 4 bases and the J segment 6 bases; nucleotides outside the gene matches: 2. This CDR3 has 13 amino acids. The CDR3 region has the DNA TGTGCCAGCAGCCCCCTAGCGGGCAATGAGCAGTTCTTC. Translated, it gives CASSPLAGNEQFF.

The chain recombines TRBV5-6 with TRBJ1-1, with 9 bases fitting TRBD1. The CDR3 is made up of 17 amino acids. Germline trimming cut 3 bases from V and 2 bases from J; bases unmatched to any gene: 11. Germline loops: CDR1 SGHDT, CDR2 YYEEEE. This CDR3 is CASSYEYRGRGNTEAFF. The CDR3 nucleotides read TGTGCCAGCAGCTATGAATACAGGGGGCGCGGTAACACTGAAGCTTTCTTT.

This clone came up a few times. The V and J genes are TRBV5-5 and TRBJ1-4, with a possible D match to TRBD1 (5 bases). Between the trimmed V and J ends, which lost 0 bases and 8 bases, there was a span of 8 bases. The CDR3 runs 13 residues. Germline V gene lookup returns CDR1 SGHKS and CDR2 YYEKEE (reference sequence). CDR3 in DNA: TGTGCCAGCAGCTTGGGTGCAGGGGAAAAACTGTTTTTT. This encodes CASSLGAGEKLFF.

The rearrangement links TRBV6-1 to TRBJ2-7, with D maybe TRBD2 (5 bases). The ends were cut back, 4 bases at V and 7 bases at J, with 14 bases in the middle. The CDR3 sequence is 13 residues long. The germline gives CDR1 MNHNS, CDR2 SASEGT. The CDR3 nucleotides are TGTGCCAGCAGTGGGCTTCTGACGGGGGAGCAGTACTTC. Amino acids: CASSGLLTGEQYF.

The chain joins TRBV30 to TRBJ2-1; 15 bases are a match to TRBD2. The CDR3 is 18 residues long. Germline assignment: CDR1 GTSNPN and CDR2 SVGIG (reference sequence). V lost 1 base and J lost 3; bases outside the gene matches: 7. The CDR3 nucleotides read TGTGCCTGGAGTGGAGGACTAGCGGGAGGGCCGGGCTACAATGAGCAGTTCTTC. Residues: CAWSGGLAGGPGYNEQFF.

The V gene is TRBV4-1, the J gene TRBJ2-2; no clear D. The V end lost 2 bases, the J end lost 2 bases, and 6 bases lay between the germline ends. The CDR3 length is 14 residues. Looked up from germline, CDR1 is MGHRA and CDR2 is YSYEKL. CDR3 DNA sequence: TGCGCCAGCAGCCAACCTCTTAACACCGGGGAGCTGTTTTTT. It specifies CASSQPLNTGELFF.

The chain carries TRBV5-1 and TRBJ1-1; possibly TRBD1 for D (5 bases). CDR3 length equals 17 residues. Per germline, CDR1 SGHRS and CDR2 YFSETQ. With 3 bases removed from V and 2 bases from J, the gap between germline ends came to 20 bases. The chain's CDR3 is CASSSSPGAGVNTEAFF. The CDR3 nucleotides are TGCGCCAGCAGCTCCTCCCCTGGGGCCGGGGTCAACACTGAAGCTTTCTTT.

This chain links TRBV20-1 with TRBJ1-1; a possible D gene is TRBD1 (5 bases). The CDR3 runs to 11 residues. With 0 bases removed from V and 8 bases from J, the gap between germline ends came to 7 bases. Germline loops: CDR1 DFQATT, CDR2 SNEGSKA (reference sequence). DNA of the CDR3: TGCAGTGCTAGAGATAGGACAGAAGCTTTCTTT. It encodes CSARDRTEAFF.

This chain connects TRBV6-9 to TRBJ2-7; D unclear. Germline-derived CDR1 and CDR2 are MNHGY and SVAAGI. The CDR3 has 13 residues. The V end lost 3 bases, the J end lost 4 bases, and 10 bases lay between the germline ends. This chain's CDR3 is CASSYQPRYEQYF. CDR3 nucleotide sequence: TGTGCCAGCAGTTACCAGCCGAGGTACGAGCAGTACTTC.

This chain uses TRBV28 with TRBJ2-3; D is undetermined. Germline CDR1 is MDHEN and CDR2 is SYDVKM. Trimming took 3 bases from V and 10 from J, leaving 11 bases between them. The CDR3 runs to 12 residues. Written as DNA, the CDR3 is TGTGCCAGCAGTTTCCCTAGACAATCGCAGTATTTT. This translates into CASSFPRQSQYF.

The CDR3 nucleotides are TGTGCCAGCAGCCAAAATCGTGGCCGTCCGGGTGGAACTAATGAAAAACTGTTTTTT. It encodes CASSQNRGRPGGTNEKLFF. The chain links TRBV7-8 to TRBJ1-4; D unclear. Germline V CDR1 and CDR2: SGHVS, FQNEAQ. This CDR3 has 19 residues. V was pared by 5 bases and J by 1 base, with 23 bases between.

This rearrangement joins TRBV19 to TRBJ2-1; 7 bases map to TRBD1. Germline-derived CDR1 and CDR2 are LNHDA and SQIVND (reference sequence). The trim removed 5 bases at V and 0 bases at J, leaving 4 bases unmatched. CDR3 length: 15 residues. CDR3 nucleotides: TGTGCCAGTAGTGCGGACAGGAGCTCCTACAATGAGCAGTTCTTC. Its protein is CASSADRSSYNEQFF. The full variable domain, in which reference TRBV19 and TRBJ2-1 provide the parts outside the CDR3, is DGGITQSPKYLFRKEGQNVTLSCEQNLNHDAMYWYRQDPGQGLRLIYYSQIVNDFQKGDIAEGYSVSREKKESFPLTVTSAQKNPTAFYLCASSADRSSYNEQFFGPGTRLTVL.

This clone has a count of ten or more. This chain connects TRBV19 to TRBJ2-5; 13 nucleotides line up with TRBD2. Germline lookup yields CDR1 LNHDA and CDR2 SQIVND (reference sequence). This CDR3 is 15 amino acids long. The V gene end was trimmed by 5 bases and the J gene end by 5 bases; junction bases not matched to a gene: 5. The CDR3, as DNA: TGTGCCAGTAGTTGGACTAGCGGGAGCGGTGAGACCCAGTACTTC. It is translated as CASSWTSGSGETQYF.

The V and J genes are TRBV13 and TRBJ2-7; 8 bases fit TRBD2. The CDR3 has 17 residues. The V gene's germline CDR1 is PRHDT and CDR2 FYEKMQ (reference sequence). The ends lost 5 bases at V and 5 bases at J; junction bases unmatched: 17. CDR3 coding DNA: TGTGCCAGCAGCCCTACTCGACCGCCGGGAGGGTTCCACGAGCAGTACTTC. This encodes CASSPTRPPGGFHEQYF.